The rows below give T cell receptor beta chains drawn from one sample of a study of blood T cell repertoires in COVID-19. Using immunoSEQ multiplex PCR, the repertoire was profiled, and TCRdb retains in-frame clones only, with some absent. The sample includes roughly 290,000 clones, about four fifths seen only once; the top ten take 15% to 19%. Input material: peripheral blood. Receptors were obtained from a person aged 65-85 years with COVID-19, enrolled during active disease. CDR3s leave out the opening cysteine and the closing phenylalanine or tryptophan. The order of the fields is V gene, CDR3 protein.

TRBV9,ASSVGTQALDTQY
TRBV6-6,ASSYFSRGTGELF
TRBV7-8,ASSKNRGQDSPLH
TRBV27,ASSRTGYNSPLH
TRBV19,ASSWTSGVNNEQF
TRBV28,ASRVPGMNTEAF
TRBV13,ASSLPSGTSGGQGPDTQY
TRBV7-8,ASSSSYRGGNYEQY
TRBV27,ASSLRTGRGPQSYGYT
TRBV12-5,ASGLTHNEQF
TRBV3-1/TRBV3-2,ASSQVTGVDTGELF
TRBV7-9,ASSLEPTYNSPLH
TRBV19,ASASSGNTIY
TRBV28,ASSLFGRRYNEQF
TRBV5-1,ASSDRDLERHSPLH
TRBV9,ASSFTLAGGTDTQY
TRBV3-1/TRBV3-2,ASSHSSRGDNEQF
TRBV15,ATSRDRGSGANVLT
TRBV5-4,ASSLPGQGTETQY
TRBV19,ASGLAGGFSEQY
TRBV4-3,ASSLQTGLDSPLH
TRBV19,ASTPRSGWGTEAF
TRBV11-2,ASSSTPRTSDTVNIQY
TRBV7-3,ASSGGPWTGELF
TRBV7-8,ASSLLDRGSTDTQY
TRBV3-1/TRBV3-2,ASSQDLIGAGEQY
TRBV6-5,ASRRGGVTDTQY
TRBV6-2/TRBV6-3,ASSRSPDEQF
TRBV7-9,ASSVMGGRANYGYT
TRBV27,ASSPTHESYNEQF
TRBV13,ASSLGSTTGELF
TRBV2,ASSRDRGRLGEKLF
TRBV5-1,ASSLTGVLNSGANVLT
TRBV7-9,ASSFDRARTEAF
TRBV28,ASRGYQRESSGANVLT
TRBV9,ASSVEARRSEQF
TRBV2,ASRERQGNQPQH
TRBV23-1,ASSPHRDQFGNTIY
TRBV27,ASSQKTGLGVNTEAF
TRBV7-8,ASSLELRETNEQF
TRBV5-1,ASSLAVSNTGELF
TRBV2,ASRDSANYGYT
TRBV3-1/TRBV3-2,ASSHGTSGNTGELF
TRBV10-3,AISGTAFDSYEQY
TRBV7-8,ASSFRGLSLEQF
TRBV7-9,ASSSAGEKLF
TRBV19,ASSIGGGGTEAF
TRBV28,ASSPRDSTYNSPLH
TRBV7-9,ASSLALSGREVEQY
TRBV18,ASSPSLANTGELF
TRBV3-1/TRBV3-2,ASSPHTQARTTLR
TRBV10-3,AISESAGLETQY